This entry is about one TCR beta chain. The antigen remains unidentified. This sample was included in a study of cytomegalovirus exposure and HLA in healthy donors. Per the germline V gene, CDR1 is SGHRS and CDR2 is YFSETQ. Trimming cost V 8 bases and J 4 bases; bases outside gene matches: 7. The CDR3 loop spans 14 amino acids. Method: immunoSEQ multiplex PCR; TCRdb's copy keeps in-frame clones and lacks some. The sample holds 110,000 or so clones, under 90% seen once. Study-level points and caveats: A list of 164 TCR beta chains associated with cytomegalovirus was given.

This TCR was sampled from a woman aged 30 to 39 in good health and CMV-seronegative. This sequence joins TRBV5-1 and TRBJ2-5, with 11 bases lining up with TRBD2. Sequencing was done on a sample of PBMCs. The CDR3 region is CASFSGGAGETQYF. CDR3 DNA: TGCGCCAGTTTTAGCGGGGGGGCCGGAGAGACCCAGTACTTC.